Sequencing of this T cell receptor (beta chain) was carried out in a study of cytomegalovirus exposure and HLA in healthy donors. Overall study: The 120 or so validation repertoires used a platform that matched the one used for the 600 to 750 first-cohort repertoires, as a later analysis reported. Study-level findings and limits: Researchers catalogued under 200 TCR beta chains as cytomegalovirus-associated.

Separate from the approximately 650-subject first cohort, the roughly 120-subject validation cohort was the one that the donors belonged to. Some clones are missing from TCRdb's copy, which holds only in-frame ones; the method was immunoSEQ multiplex PCR. Of approximately 110,000 clones in the sample, 88% were seen once. The CDR3 has 18 amino acids. CDR1 and CDR2 from the germline V gene are SNHLY and FYNNEI. The ends lost 6 bases at V and 2 bases at J; junction bases unmatched: 17. As to this clone: Its matching antigen is unknown.

The sample was PBMCs. This clonotype was obtained from a woman under 30 in good health and CMV-seronegative. The J gene is TRBJ2-5, the V gene TRBV2; 8 positions agree with TRBD2. The CDR3 DNA reads as TGTGCCAGCAGGAAAAGCGGGGGTCGGCCCAAGGGACAAGAGACCCAGTACTTC. This codes for CASRKSGGRPKGQETQYF.